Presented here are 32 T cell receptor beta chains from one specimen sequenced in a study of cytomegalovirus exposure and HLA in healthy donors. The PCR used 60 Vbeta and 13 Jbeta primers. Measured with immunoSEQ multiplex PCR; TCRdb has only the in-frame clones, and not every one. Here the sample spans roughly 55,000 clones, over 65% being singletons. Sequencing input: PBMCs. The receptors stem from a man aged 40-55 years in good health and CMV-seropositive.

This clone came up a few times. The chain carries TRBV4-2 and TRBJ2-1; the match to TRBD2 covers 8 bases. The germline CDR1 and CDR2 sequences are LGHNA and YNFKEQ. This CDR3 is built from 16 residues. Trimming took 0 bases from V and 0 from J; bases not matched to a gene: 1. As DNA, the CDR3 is TGTGCCAGCAGCCAAGATGGGACTAGCTCCTACAATGAGCAGTTCTTC. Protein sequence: CASSQDGTSSYNEQFF.

The CDR3 DNA is TGTGCCAGCAGACGGGACAACTCGGAGGGCTACACCTTC. This sequence encodes CASRRDNSEGYTF. The J gene is TRBJ1-2, the V gene TRBV5-6; D possibly corresponds to TRBD1 (6 bases). The V and J ends lost 5 bases and 8 bases respectively, with 16 bases between them. This CDR3 comprises 13 residues. Germline lookup yields CDR1 SGHDT and CDR2 YYEEEE.

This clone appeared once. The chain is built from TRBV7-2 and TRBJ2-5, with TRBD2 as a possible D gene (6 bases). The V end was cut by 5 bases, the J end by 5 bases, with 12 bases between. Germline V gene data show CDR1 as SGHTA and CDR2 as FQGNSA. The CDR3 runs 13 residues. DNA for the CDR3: TGTGCCAGCAGCCGAGGGGAGGCGGAGACCCAGTACTTC. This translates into CASSRGEAETQYF.

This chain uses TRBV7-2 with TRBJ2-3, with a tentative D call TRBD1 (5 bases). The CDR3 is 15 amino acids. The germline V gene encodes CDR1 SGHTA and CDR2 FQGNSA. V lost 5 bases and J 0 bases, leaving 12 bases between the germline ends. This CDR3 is CASSRQGSSTDTQYF. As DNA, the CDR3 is TGTGCCAGCAGCCGCCAGGGTTCTAGCACAGATACGCAGTATTTT.

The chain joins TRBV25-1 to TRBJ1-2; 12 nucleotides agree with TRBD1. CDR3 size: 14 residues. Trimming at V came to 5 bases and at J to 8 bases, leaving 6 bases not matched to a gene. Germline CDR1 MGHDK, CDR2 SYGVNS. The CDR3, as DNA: TGTGCCAGCAGTAAGGGACAGGGGGCAAGAGGCTACACCTTC. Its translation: CASSKGQGARGYTF.

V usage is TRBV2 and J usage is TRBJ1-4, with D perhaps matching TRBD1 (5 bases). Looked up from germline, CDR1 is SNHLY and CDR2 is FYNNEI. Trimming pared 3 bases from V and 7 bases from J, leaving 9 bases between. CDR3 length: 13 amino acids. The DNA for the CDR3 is TGTGCCAGCAGTGAGGACCAGGGTGAAAAACTGTTTTTT. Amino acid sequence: CASSEDQGEKLFF.

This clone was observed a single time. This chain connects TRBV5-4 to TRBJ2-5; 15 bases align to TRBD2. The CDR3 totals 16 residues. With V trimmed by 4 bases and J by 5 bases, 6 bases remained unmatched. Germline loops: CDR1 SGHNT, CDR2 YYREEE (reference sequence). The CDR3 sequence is CASSLGTSGGHETQYF. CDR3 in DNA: TGTGCCAGCAGCCTAGGGACTAGCGGGGGGCATGAGACCCAGTACTTC.

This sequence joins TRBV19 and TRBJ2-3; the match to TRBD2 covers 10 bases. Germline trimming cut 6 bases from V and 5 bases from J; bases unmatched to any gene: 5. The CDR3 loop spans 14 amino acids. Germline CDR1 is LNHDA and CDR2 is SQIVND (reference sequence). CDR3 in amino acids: CASRSGGAGDTQYF. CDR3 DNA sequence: TGTGCCAGTAGAAGCGGGGGGGCAGGAGATACGCAGTATTTT.

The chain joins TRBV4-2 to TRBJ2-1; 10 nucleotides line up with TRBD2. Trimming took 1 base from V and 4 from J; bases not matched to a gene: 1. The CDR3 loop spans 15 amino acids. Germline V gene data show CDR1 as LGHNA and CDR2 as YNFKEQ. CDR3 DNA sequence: TGTGCCAGCAGCCAAGCTAGCGGGGGATACAATGAGCAGTTCTTC. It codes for CASSQASGGYNEQFF.

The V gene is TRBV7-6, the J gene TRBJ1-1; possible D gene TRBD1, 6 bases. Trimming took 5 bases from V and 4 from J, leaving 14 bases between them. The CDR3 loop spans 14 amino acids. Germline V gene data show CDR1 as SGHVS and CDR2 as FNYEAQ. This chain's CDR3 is CASSLNRDGTEAFF. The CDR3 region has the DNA TGTGCCAGCAGCCTTAACAGGGACGGCACTGAAGCTTTCTTT.

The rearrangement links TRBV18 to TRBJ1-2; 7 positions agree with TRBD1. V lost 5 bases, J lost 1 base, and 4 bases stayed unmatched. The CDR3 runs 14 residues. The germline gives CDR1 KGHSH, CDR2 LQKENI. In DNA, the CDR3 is TGTGCCAGCTCAGTGACAGGGATTAACTATGGCTACACCTTC. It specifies CASSVTGINYGYTF.

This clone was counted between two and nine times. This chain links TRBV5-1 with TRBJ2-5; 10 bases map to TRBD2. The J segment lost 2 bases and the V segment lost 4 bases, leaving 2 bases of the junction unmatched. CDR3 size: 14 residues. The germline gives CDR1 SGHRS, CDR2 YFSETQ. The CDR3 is CASSVLAGQETQYF. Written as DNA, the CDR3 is TGCGCCAGCAGCGTACTAGCGGGGCAAGAGACCCAGTACTTC.

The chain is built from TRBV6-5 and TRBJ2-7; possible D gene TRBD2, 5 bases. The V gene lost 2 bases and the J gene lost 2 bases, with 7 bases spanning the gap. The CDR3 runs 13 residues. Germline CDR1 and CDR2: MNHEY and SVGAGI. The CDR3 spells CASSYPGTYEQYF. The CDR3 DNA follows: TGTGCCAGCAGTTACCCGGGAACCTACGAGCAGTACTTC.

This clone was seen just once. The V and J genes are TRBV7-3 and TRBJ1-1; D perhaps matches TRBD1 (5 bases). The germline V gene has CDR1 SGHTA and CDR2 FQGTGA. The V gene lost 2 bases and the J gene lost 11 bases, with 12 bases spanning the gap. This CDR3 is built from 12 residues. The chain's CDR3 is CASSLDGGKAFF. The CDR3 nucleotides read TGTGCCAGCAGCTTAGATGGGGGGAAGGCTTTCTTT.

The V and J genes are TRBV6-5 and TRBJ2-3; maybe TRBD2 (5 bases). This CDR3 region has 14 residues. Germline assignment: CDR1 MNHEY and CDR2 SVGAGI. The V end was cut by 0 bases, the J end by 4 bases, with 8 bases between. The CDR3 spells CASSYSRAPDTQYF. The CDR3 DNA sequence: TGTGCCAGCAGTTACTCGAGGGCACCAGATACGCAGTATTTT.

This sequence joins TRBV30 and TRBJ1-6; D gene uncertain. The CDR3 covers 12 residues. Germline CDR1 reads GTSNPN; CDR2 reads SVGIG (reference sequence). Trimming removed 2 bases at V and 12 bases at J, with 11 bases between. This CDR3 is CAWSRREGPLHF. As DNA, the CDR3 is TGTGCCTGGAGTAGGAGAGAGGGACCCCTCCACTTT. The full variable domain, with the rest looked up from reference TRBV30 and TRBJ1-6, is SQTIHQWPATLVQPVGSPLSLECTVEGTSNPNLYWYRQAAGRGLQLLFYSVGIGQISSEVPQNLSASRPQDRQFILSSKKLLLSDSGFYLCAWSRREGPLHFGNGTRLTVT.

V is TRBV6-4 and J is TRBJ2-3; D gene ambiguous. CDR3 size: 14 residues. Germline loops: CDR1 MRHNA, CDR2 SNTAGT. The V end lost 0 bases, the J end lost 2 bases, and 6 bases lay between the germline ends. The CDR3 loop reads CASSDSLNTDTQYF. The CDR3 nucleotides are TGTGCCAGCAGTGACTCTCTAAACACAGATACGCAGTATTTT.

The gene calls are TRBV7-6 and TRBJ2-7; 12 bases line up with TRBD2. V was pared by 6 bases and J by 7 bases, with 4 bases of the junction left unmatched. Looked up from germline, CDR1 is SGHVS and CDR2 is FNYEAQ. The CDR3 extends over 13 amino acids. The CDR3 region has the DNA TGTGCCAGCAGAAGAACTAGCGGGGGGGAGCAGTACTTC. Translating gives CASRRTSGGEQYF.

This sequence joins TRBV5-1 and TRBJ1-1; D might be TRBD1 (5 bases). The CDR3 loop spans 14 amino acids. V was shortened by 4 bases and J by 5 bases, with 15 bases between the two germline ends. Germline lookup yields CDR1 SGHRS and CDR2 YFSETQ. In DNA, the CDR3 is TGCGCCAGCAGCGGGACTCGGGGGAGGACTGAAGCTTTCTTT. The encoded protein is CASSGTRGRTEAFF.

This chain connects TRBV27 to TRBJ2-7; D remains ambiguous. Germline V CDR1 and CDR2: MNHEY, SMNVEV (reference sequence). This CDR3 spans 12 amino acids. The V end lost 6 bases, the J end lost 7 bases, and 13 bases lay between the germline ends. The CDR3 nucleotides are TGTGCCAGCAGCAGTTCCTTTCGAGAGCAGTACTTC. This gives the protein CASSSSFREQYF.

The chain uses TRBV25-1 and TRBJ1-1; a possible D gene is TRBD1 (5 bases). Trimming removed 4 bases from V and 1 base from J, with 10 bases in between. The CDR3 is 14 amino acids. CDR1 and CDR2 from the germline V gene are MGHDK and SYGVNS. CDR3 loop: CASSGPGQNTEAFF. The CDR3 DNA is TGTGCCAGCAGTGGACCTGGACAGAACACTGAAGCTTTCTTT.

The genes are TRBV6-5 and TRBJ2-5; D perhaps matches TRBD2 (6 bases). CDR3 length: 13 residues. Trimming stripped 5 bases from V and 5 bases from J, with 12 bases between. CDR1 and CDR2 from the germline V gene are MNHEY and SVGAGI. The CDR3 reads CASSRQRAETQYF. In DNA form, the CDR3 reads TGTGCCAGCAGTCGCCAGCGGGCGGAGACCCAGTACTTC.

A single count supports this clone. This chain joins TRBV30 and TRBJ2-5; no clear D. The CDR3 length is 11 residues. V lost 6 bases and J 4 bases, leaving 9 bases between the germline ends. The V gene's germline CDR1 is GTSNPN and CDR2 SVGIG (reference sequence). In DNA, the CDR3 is TGTGCCTGCTCCCTAGGAGAGACCCAGTACTTC. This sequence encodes CACSLGETQYF.

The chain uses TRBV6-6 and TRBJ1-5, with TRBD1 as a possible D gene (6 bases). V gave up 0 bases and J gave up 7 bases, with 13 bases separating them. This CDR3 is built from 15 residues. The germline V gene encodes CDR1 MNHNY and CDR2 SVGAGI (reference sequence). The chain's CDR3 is CASSYSGASSQPQHF. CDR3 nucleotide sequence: TGTGCCAGCAGTTACTCGGGGGCCTCGAGCCAGCCCCAGCATTTT.

The CDR3 DNA follows: TGTGCCAGCAACAGAAATAGCAATCAGCCCCAGCATTTT. Protein sequence: CASNRNSNQPQHF. The chain joins TRBV2 to TRBJ1-5; D gene unclear. Trimming shortened V by 7 bases and J by 0 bases, and 7 bases separated the two germline ends. This CDR3 region has 13 residues. CDR1 and CDR2 (germline): SNHLY, FYNNEI. Drawing the rest from reference TRBV2 and TRBJ1-5, the complete variable domain is EPEVTQTPSHQVTQMGQEVILRCVPISNHLYFYWYRQILGQKVEFLVSFYNNEISEKSEIFDDQFSVERPDGSNFTLKIRSTKLEDSAMYFCASNRNSNQPQHFGDGTRLSIL.

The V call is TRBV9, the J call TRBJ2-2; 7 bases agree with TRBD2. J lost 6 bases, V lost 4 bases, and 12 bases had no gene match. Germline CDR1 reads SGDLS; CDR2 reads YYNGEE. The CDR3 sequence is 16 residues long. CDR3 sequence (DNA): TGTGCCAGCAGCCGCCGGGGGGAGTTGTGGGCCGGGGAGCTGTTTTTT. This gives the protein CASSRRGELWAGELFF.

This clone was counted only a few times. Written as DNA, the CDR3 is TGTGCCAGTAGTTCGTACCGGGACAATACTGAAGCTTTCTTT. The encoded protein is CASSSYRDNTEAFF. V and J are TRBV19 and TRBJ1-1, with D perhaps matching TRBD1 (6 bases). CDR1 and CDR2 from the germline V gene are LNHDA and SQIVND (reference sequence). This CDR3 region has 14 residues. Trimming took 5 bases from V and 5 from J, leaving 15 bases between them.

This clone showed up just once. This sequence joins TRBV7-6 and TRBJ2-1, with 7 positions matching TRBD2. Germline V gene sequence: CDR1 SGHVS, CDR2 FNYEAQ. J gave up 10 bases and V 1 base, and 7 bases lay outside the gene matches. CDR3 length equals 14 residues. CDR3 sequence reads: CASSLVGAGGEQFF. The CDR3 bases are TGTGCCAGCAGCTTAGTTGGTGCCGGGGGGGAGCAGTTCTTC.

The CDR3 bases are TGTGCCAGCAGTTTCTCAGGGGGCGGACAGCCCCAGCATTTT. Translated, it gives CASSFSGGGQPQHF. The rearrangement links TRBV6-1 to TRBJ1-5; TRBD1 aligns across 8 bases. Per germline, CDR1 MNHNS and CDR2 SASEGT. V shed 5 bases, J shed 7 bases, and the junction held 7 bases outside the gene matches. This CDR3 comprises 14 residues.

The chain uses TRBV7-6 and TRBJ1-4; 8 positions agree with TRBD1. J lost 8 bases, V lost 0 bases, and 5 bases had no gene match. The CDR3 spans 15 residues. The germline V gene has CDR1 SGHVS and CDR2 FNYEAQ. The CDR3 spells CASSLADREGEKLFF. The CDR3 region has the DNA TGTGCCAGCAGCTTAGCGGACAGGGAGGGAGAAAAACTGTTTTTT. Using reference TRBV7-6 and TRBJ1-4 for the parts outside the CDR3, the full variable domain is GAGVSQSPRYKVTKRGQDVALRCDPISGHVSLYWYRQALGQGPEFLTYFNYEAQQDKSGLPNDRFSAERPEGSISTLTIQRTEQRDSAMYRCASSLADREGEKLFFGSGTQLSVL.

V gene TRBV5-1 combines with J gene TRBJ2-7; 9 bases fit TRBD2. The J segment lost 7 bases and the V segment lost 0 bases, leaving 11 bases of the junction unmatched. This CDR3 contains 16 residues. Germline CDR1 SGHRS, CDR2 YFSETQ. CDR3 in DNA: TGCGCCAGCAGCTTGGACTCTAGCGGGGTCCCTGAAGAGCAGTACTTC. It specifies CASSLDSSGVPEEQYF.

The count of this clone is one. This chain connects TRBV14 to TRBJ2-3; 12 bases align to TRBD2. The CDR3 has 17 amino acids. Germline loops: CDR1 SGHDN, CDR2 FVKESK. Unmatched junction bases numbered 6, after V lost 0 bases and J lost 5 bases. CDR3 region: CASSQELAGGPGDTQYF. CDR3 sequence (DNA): TGTGCCAGCAGCCAAGAACTAGCGGGGGGCCCCGGAGATACGCAGTATTTT.